The entry below describes one T cell receptor (beta chain). What it binds is unknown. The sample comes from a study of beta chain features in type 1 diabetes. The study, taken as a whole, reports: Shortening that was moderate but significant affected the TCRB CDR3s of Type 1 diabetes patients in all four CD4+ subsets. Within the patient group, naive, central memory and Treg TCRB repertoires appeared more similar to each other than within healthy donors. HLA influence on TCRB rearrangement stayed unresolved here.

The study reverse transcribed the entire isolated RNA, so it sequenced expressed TCRB transcripts. An average of about 3.57 million reads was obtained for naive, central memory and regulatory T cell samples. TCRdb's copy holds only in-frame clones and misses some; the assay was immunoSEQ multiplex PCR. The repertoire holds about 410,000 clones, with 14% as singletons. The V end was cut by 3 bases, the J end by 1 base, with 14 bases between. Germline V CDR1 and CDR2: SGDLS, YYNGEE. CDR3 length equals 16 residues. The rearrangement links TRBV9 to TRBJ1-3; tentatively, D is TRBD1 (5 bases). The sequence was obtained from a man in his thirties or forties in good health. Sample: naive CD4+ T cells from blood. The CDR3 DNA is TGTGCCAGCAGCGCGCTGGGGGTGAGGTCTGGAAACACCATATATTTT. Translated: CASSALGVRSGNTIYF.